This TCR beta chain came from a study of beta chain features in type 1 diabetes (dated by TCRdb to the late 2010s). With regard to the full study: Mean age, gender distribution, total cell number and subset yield were not different between patients and healthy donors. Across all samples, around 100 million sorted cells were examined, and cell number per subset correlated strongly with RNA yield. The study compared the TCRB repertoires of sorted circulating CD4+ T cell subsets in recently diagnosed type 1 diabetes patients with those in matched healthy donors. Whereas all 30 or so donors provided naive and central memory subsets, regulatory and stem cell-like memory subsets were isolated from just 8 patients and roughly 8 healthy donors.

The entire isolated RNA was reverse transcribed using the High Capacity cDNA Reverse Transcription Kit, and thus expressed TCRB transcripts were sequenced. Naive, central memory and regulatory T cell samples underwent deep immunoSEQ sequencing, averaging about 3.57 million total reads per sample. After sorted cells were lysed in RLT buffer, RNA was extracted with DNase-treated RNeasy Micro or Mini kits, with the choice depending on cell number. Each cell subset was processed on its own to prevent cross-contamination, while patient and healthy donor samples were processed together. The immunoSEQ multiplex PCR was used to amplify TCRB sequences from cDNA, yielding 87-bp fragments that span the CDR3 region. Sequencing of the amplicons was done on the Illumina HiSeq platform. In the source study's methods: Synthetic template baselines were used to correct PCR bias computationally, reads within Hamming distance 2 were collapsed together, and singletons that could not be merged were discarded. By aligning reads against IMGT, V, D and J genes, CDR3 length, and insertions or deletions at six rearrangement sites were assigned. Clonotype counts were normalized to sorted cell number within each subset before computing true diversity and Gini coefficients with the tcR R package. The overlap coefficient, calculated on TCRB nucleotide sequences, was used to quantify repertoire sharing. As a proxy for the pre-selection repertoire, out-of-frame TCRB sequences from naive cells were analyzed. The immuneACCESS repertoire file appears here via TCRdb, limited to in-frame rearrangements. These files lack a portion of the clones; in checked studies, under half of the deficit traces to unresolved V genes, and the cause of the others is not known. Clone size and the V and J calls come from that table; the DNA yielded D and trimming. For this sample there are just over 450,000 clones; around 30% appear just once. The ten largest clones capture around 0.065% of the sample.

Reading the germline V gene gives CDR1 MNHNS and CDR2 SASEGT. Including cysteine and phenylalanine, the CDR3 has 15 amino acids. Just CDR3 DNA is preserved here, 45 bases in frame from base 1. Trimming at the junction amounts to 2 bases on V and 2 bases on J, and the germline ends lie 13 bases apart. In the case of this clone: Its antigen is not yet known. Qualities for individual bases were not recorded, and no much larger clone is one base off.

The full study reports these points: Because small numbers of individuals were included in the HLA sub-analyses, any influence of HLA type on TCRB rearrangement was left unresolved. PCR might favor shorter templates, but patient and control samples were amplified and corrected together, so any skew would affect both groups equally. Naive, central memory and regulatory TCRB repertoires appeared more similar among patients than among healthy donors. In all four CD4+ subsets, TCRB CDR3 length was moderately but significantly shorter in type 1 diabetes patients. Because cDNA was sequenced instead of genomic DNA, highly expressing activated cells could be over-represented, though the groups showed no difference in activation or CD3 levels. Fewer insertions and more nucleotide deletions at VDJ recombination sites were observed in patients with type 1 diabetes, implying thymic rearrangement abnormalities.

A single peripheral blood draw of about 116 mL on average was collected from each donor into heparinised tubes. Naive, central memory, regulatory and stem cell-like memory CD4+ T cells were sorted on a BD FACSAria II using a panel including CD45RO, CCR7, CD25, CD127, CD95 and CD27. A purity above 95% was achieved for all sorted populations. PBMCs were isolated right away by Lymphoprep density gradient centrifugation and were stained directly, without culture. So that batch effects would be minimized, each experiment stained and sorted samples in pairs, pairing one healthy donor with one patient. Sequences were obtained from naive CD4+ T cells from blood. Per the publication, the cell subset or site label means: true naive CD4+ T cells. Rearrangement joined TRBV6-1 to TRBJ2-7; too little of a D gene remains to name it. This TCR was recovered from a man aged 18 to 30 in good health. The nucleotides read TGTGCCAGCAGTGAATGGCGGCAGACAACCTACGAGCAGTACTTC. The encoded protein is CASSEWRQTTYEQYF.